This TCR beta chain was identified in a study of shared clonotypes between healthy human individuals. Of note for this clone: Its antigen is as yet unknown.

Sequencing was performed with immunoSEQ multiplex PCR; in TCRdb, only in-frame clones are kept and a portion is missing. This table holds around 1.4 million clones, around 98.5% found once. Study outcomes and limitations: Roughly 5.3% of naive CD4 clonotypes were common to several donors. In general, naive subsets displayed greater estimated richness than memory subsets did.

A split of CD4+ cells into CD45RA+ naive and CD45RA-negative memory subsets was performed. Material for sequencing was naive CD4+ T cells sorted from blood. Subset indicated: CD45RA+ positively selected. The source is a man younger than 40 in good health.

The CDR3 sequence is CASSLARTRRLGELFF. The CDR3 DNA reads as TGTGCCAGCAGCTTAGCGCGGACACGGAGACTTGGGGAGCTGTTTTTT. The chain is built from TRBV11-2 and TRBJ2-2, with D possibly TRBD1 on 5 matching bases. The V and J ends lost 1 base and 8 bases respectively, with 17 bases between them. The CDR3 spans 16 residues. Germline CDR1 SGHAT, CDR2 FQNNGV. Using reference TRBV11-2 and TRBJ2-2 for the parts outside the CDR3, the full variable domain is EAGVAQSPRYKIIEKRQSVAFWCNPISGHATLYWYQQILGQGPKLLIQFQNNGVVDDSQLPKDRFSAERLKGVDSTLKIQPAKLEDSAVYLCASSLARTRRLGELFFGEGSRLTVL.